The rows below give T cell receptor beta chains drawn from one sample of a study of shared clonotypes between healthy human individuals. Some clones are missing from TCRdb's copy, which holds only in-frame ones; the method was immunoSEQ multiplex PCR. Of some 2.3 million clones in the sample, 85% to 95% were seen once. Sequencing was carried out using naive CD4+ T cells from PBMCs. These receptors all stem from a man between 18 and 29 years old in good health. Some clones in this sample may be carry-over from other donors' samples. Both conserved end residues are part of each CDR3. The D gene is left open where the match is weak. Not every row has a clone size; where given, it reads once, few, many or a size class.

-	TRBD1	TRBJ1-5	TRBV28	CASSLHRGDNQPQHF	TGTGCCAGCAGTTTACACAGGGGGGACAATCAGCCCCAGCATTTT
-	TRBD1	TRBJ2-1	TRBV5-4	CASSLDRGPYNEQFF	TGTGCCAGCAGCTTGGACAGGGGGCCCTACAATGAGCAGTTCTTC
-	TRBD1	TRBJ1-2	TRBV27	CASSFRDRGRNGYTF	TGTGCCAGCAGTTTCCGGGACAGGGGAAGGAATGGCTACACCTTC
-	-	TRBJ1-2	TRBV5-5	CASSRGGRNYGYTF	TGTGCCAGCAGCCGGGGCGGCAGGAACTATGGCTACACCTTC
-	TRBD2	TRBJ2-5	TRBV11-3	CASSLGGGGPFGTQYF	TGTGCCAGCAGCTTAGGAGGCGGGGGACCCTTCGGGACCCAGTACTTC
-	TRBD2	TRBJ2-7	TRBV28	CVSMGGTSGPHEQYF	TGTGTCAGCATGGGTGGGACTAGCGGCCCCCACGAGCAGTACTTC
-	-	TRBJ2-1	TRBV7-2	CASSSLADEQFF	TGTGCCAGCAGCTCATTAGCGGATGAGCAGTTCTTC
-	-	TRBJ1-1	TRBV25-1	CASSELGAGISEAFF	TGTGCCAGCAGTGAATTGGGGGCAGGGATCTCTGAAGCTTTCTTT
-	-	TRBJ2-1	TRBV9	CASSVETANNEQFF	TGTGCCAGCAGCGTAGAAACGGCTAACAATGAGCAGTTCTTC
-	-	TRBJ2-2	TRBV6-4	CASSDLVTGELFF	TGTGCCAGCAGTGACTTGGTCACCGGGGAGCTGTTTTTT
-	-	TRBJ1-1	TRBV7-2	CASGRRGTEAFF	TGTGCCAGCGGTCGGAGAGGGACTGAAGCTTTCTTT
-	-	TRBJ2-1	TRBV5-1	CASSLRWPGESEQFF	TGCGCCAGCAGCTTGCGCTGGCCAGGTGAGTCTGAGCAGTTCTTC
-	TRBD2	TRBJ2-2	TRBV4-3	CASSRKRENTGELFF	TGCGCCAGCAGCCGGAAGCGGGAGAACACCGGGGAGCTGTTTTTT
-	TRBD1	TRBJ2-7	TRBV14	CASSNRTGVEQYF	TGTGCCAGCAGCAACCGGACAGGGGTCGAGCAGTACTTC
-	TRBD1	TRBJ2-1	TRBV5-1	CASSQGQAASAEQFF	TGCGCCAGCAGCCAGGGACAGGCGGCGTCCGCAGAGCAGTTCTTC
-	TRBD2	TRBJ2-3	TRBV4-1	CASSRSGASTDTQYF	TGCGCCAGCAGCCGAAGCGGGGCTAGCACAGATACGCAGTATTTT
-	-	TRBJ2-7	TRBV5-4	CASSFGQGIHEQYF	TGTGCCAGCAGCTTCGGGCAGGGAATCCACGAGCAGTACTTC
-	TRBD2	TRBJ2-3	TRBV7-3	CASSPRGLVEYTQYF	TGTGCCAGCAGCCCAAGGGGACTAGTCGAGTATACGCAGTATTTT
once	TRBD2	TRBJ2-2	TRBV18	CASSVTSGGNTGELFF	TGTGCCAGCTCAGTGACTAGCGGGGGGAACACCGGGGAGCTGTTTTTT
-	TRBD1	TRBJ1-1	TRBV28	CASSSGTVLINTEAFF	TGTGCCAGCAGTTCCGGGACAGTACTAATCAACACTGAAGCTTTCTTT
-	TRBD1	TRBJ1-1	TRBV7-9	CASRRFRDRAFWTEAFF	TGTGCCAGCAGACGTTTCCGGGACAGGGCGTTCTGGACTGAAGCTTTCTTT
once	-	TRBJ2-5	TRBV30	CAWTPDRQETQYF	TGTGCCTGGACCCCCGACAGGCAAGAGACCCAGTACTTC
-	-	TRBJ1-4	TRBV18	CASSPGGGEKLFF	TGTGCCAGCTCACCAGGGGGTGGTGAAAAACTGTTTTTT
few	-	TRBJ1-1	TRBV5-1	CASSSDPINTEAFF	TGCGCCAGCAGCTCGGACCCCATTAACACTGAAGCTTTCTTT
-	TRBD1	TRBJ1-2	TRBV7-2	CASSLQGANYGYTF	TGTGCCAGCAGCCTACAGGGGGCTAACTATGGCTACACCTTC
once	TRBD1	TRBJ1-4	TRBV10-1	CASSAGGRDEKLFF	TGCGCCAGCAGCGCAGGGGGAAGAGATGAAAAACTGTTTTTT
-	-	TRBJ1-2	TRBV28	CASRGTDYGYTF	TGTGCCAGCAGGGGGACGGACTATGGCTACACCTTC
-	TRBD1	TRBJ1-1	TRBV5-1	CASSFTGQGGTEAFF	TGCGCCAGCAGCTTTACCGGACAGGGAGGTACTGAAGCTTTCTTT
-	-	TRBJ2-3	TRBV7-2	CASSLAPVGSTDTQYF	TGTGCCAGCAGCTTAGCGCCTGTCGGGAGCACAGATACGCAGTATTTT
-	TRBD1	TRBJ2-2	TRBV9	CASSARWTGGNTGELFF	TGTGCCAGCAGCGCGAGGTGGACAGGGGGGAACACCGGGGAGCTGTTTTTT
-	TRBD2	TRBJ2-7	TRBV28	CASNPGLAGDEQYF	TGTGCCAGTAATCCGGGACTAGCGGGAGACGAGCAGTACTTC
-	-	TRBJ1-5	TRBV19	CASTPNGGLQPQHF	TGTGCCAGTACCCCTAATGGGGGGCTTCAGCCCCAGCATTTT
-	TRBD2	TRBJ2-5	TRBV5-1	CASSSLAGHQETQYF	TGCGCCAGCAGCTCGCTAGCGGGACATCAAGAGACCCAGTACTTC
-	-	TRBJ1-1	TRBV7-2	CASSEGGQPNTEAFF	TGTGCCAGCAGCGAGGGCGGACAGCCGAACACTGAAGCTTTCTTT
-	-	TRBJ2-7	TRBV28	CASSFLLGGAYEQYF	TGTGCCAGCAGTTTTCTTCTCGGCGGAGCCTACGAGCAGTACTTC
-	-	TRBJ1-4	TRBV7-8	CASSLSTLEKLFF	TGTGCCAGCAGCTTGAGTACCCTAGAAAAACTGTTTTTT
-	TRBD1	TRBJ2-7	TRBV7-9	CASSPDRAETYEQYF	TGTGCCAGCAGCCCGGACAGGGCAGAAACCTACGAGCAGTACTTC
-	TRBD1	TRBJ2-7	TRBV7-7	CASSRNADRGTSEQYF	TGTGCCAGCAGCCGTAACGCCGACAGGGGCACTAGCGAGCAGTACTTC
once	-	TRBJ1-3	TRBV7-8	CASSLTRAASGNTIYF	TGTGCCAGCAGCCTCACCCGGGCTGCCTCTGGAAACACCATATATTTT
-	TRBD1	TRBJ2-5	TRBV29-1	CSVLSDRDQETQYF	TGCAGCGTTTTATCGGACAGGGACCAAGAGACCCAGTACTTC